This is a list of T cell receptor beta chains from one sample in a study of response to subunit inactivated influenza vaccine. TCRdb ran MiXCR on the RT-PCR reads and lists one entry per CDR3 protein. The data contain approximately 530,000 distinct CDR3 sequences, under 8.5% of them singletons. The sample here was PBMCs from blood, taken roughly 24 months after vaccination. These receptors were collected from a man aged 45-69 years who received an inactivated influenza vaccine. Each CDR3 is given with its conserved first and last residue. D genes are given only for firm matches. Size values are once, few and many counts, or a class for expanded clones, and some rows have none.

d_call,v_call,clone_size,j_call,cdr3_nt,cdr3_aa
-,TRBV20-1,many,TRBJ1-5,TGCAGTGCTAGACGGGGGACTCAGCCCCAGCATTTT,CSARRGTQPQHF
-,TRBV6-1,many,TRBJ2-1,TGTGCCAGCAGTGAAGCGTGGAATAGCGGGACAGCAAACAATGAGCAGTTCTTC,CASSEAWNSGTANNEQFF
TRBD1,TRBV20-1,many,TRBJ2-2,TGCAGTGCCGGTCCGGGACAGGGGGCGAGCGGGGAGCTGTTTTTT,CSAGPGQGASGELFF
-,TRBV4-3,-,TRBJ2-7,TGCGCCAGCAGCCAAATGGGTTTAGGCGAGCAGTACTTC,CASSQMGLGEQYF
TRBD2,TRBV12-3/TRBV12-4,many,TRBJ2-3,TGTGCCAGCAGTTTTCAGTGGCTAGCGGGAGTTACAGATACGCAGTATTTT,CASSFQWLAGVTDTQYF
-,TRBV25-1,many,TRBJ1-2,TGTGCCAGCAGTGATTCAGGGTACTATGGCTACACCTTC,CASSDSGYYGYTF
TRBD1,TRBV12-3/TRBV12-4,many,TRBJ1-2,TGTGCCAGCAGACGACAGGGAAGAGACTATGGCTACACCTTC,CASRRQGRDYGYTF
-,TRBV7-2,many,TRBJ2-3,TGTGCCAGCAGCTTCCGGGACGATACGCAGTATTTT,CASSFRDDTQYF
-,TRBV29-1,many,TRBJ2-1,TGCAGCGTTGAAGAACCAAAAGGAGGGTTTGAGCAGTTCTTC,CSVEEPKGGFEQFF
-,TRBV4-2,many,TRBJ2-1,TGTGCCAGCAGCCGAGCTGAACTAGCCCGGGAGAATGAGCAGTTCTTC,CASSRAELARENEQFF
-,TRBV6-1,few,TRBJ2-7,TGTGCCAGCAGGATACAGGGATCCTACGAGCAGTACTTC,CASRIQGSYEQYF
TRBD2,TRBV18,many,TRBJ2-4,TGTGCCAGCTCACCATCCGGGCTAGCGGGAGCGGCCAAAAACATTCAGTACTTC,CASSPSGLAGAAKNIQYF
TRBD1,TRBV6-1,many,TRBJ2-2,TGTGCCAGCCGATGGGACAGGGACACCGGGGAGCTGTTTTTT,CASRWDRDTGELFF
-,TRBV6-2/TRBV6-3,few,TRBJ1-2,TGTGCCAGCAGTCGCCGGGAGGGCGGCTACACCTTC,CASSRREGGYTF
-,TRBV3-1,few,TRBJ1-1,TGTGCCAGCAGCCAAGATGTCGGGGAAGCTTTCTTT,CASSQDVGEAFF
-,TRBV28,-,TRBJ2-1,TGTGCCAGCACCCAAGGGGGCTACAATGAGCAGTTCTTC,CASTQGGYNEQFF
-,TRBV15,many,TRBJ1-1,TGTGCCACCAGCAGAGAACCCGGACGGACGAACACTGAAGCTTTCTTT,CATSREPGRTNTEAFF
TRBD1,TRBV4-1,few,TRBJ2-7,TGCGCCAGCAGCCGGTCCTCCAGGGGGCCCGGGGACTACGAGCAGTACTTC,CASSRSSRGPGDYEQYF
-,TRBV11-3,few,TRBJ2-3,TGTGCCAGCAGCTTAGCACAGGGATCAGATACGCAGTATTTT,CASSLAQGSDTQYF
TRBD1,TRBV20-1,few,TRBJ1-2,TGCAGTGCTGACGGGCTTGGACAGGGTGGGACCTATGGCTACACCTTC,CSADGLGQGGTYGYTF
TRBD1,TRBV30,few,TRBJ1-5,TGTGCCTGGGATACAGGGGAGATAAATCAGCCCCAGCATTTT,CAWDTGEINQPQHF
-,TRBV20-1,-,TRBJ1-1,TGCAGTGCTAGAAAATCCGGGACTTCGAACACTGAAGCTTTCTTT,CSARKSGTSNTEAFF
-,TRBV29-1,-,TRBJ1-5,TGCAGCGTTGAAGAGCAGCCGGATCAGCCCCAGCATTTT,CSVEEQPDQPQHF
-,TRBV29-1,-,TRBJ1-3,TGCAGCGGAGGACAAGGAGACACCATATATTTT,CSGGQGDTIYF
-,TRBV20-1,-,TRBJ2-7,TGCAGTCCCCGGGCCCACCCGGGCGAGCAGTACTTC,CSPRAHPGEQYF
-,TRBV20-1,-,TRBJ1-2,TGCAGTGCCGCGGTGGGTTCCAACTATGGCTACACCTTC,CSAAVGSNYGYTF
-,TRBV11-1,-,TRBJ1-1,TGTGCCAGCAGTCCTCGTCCCGCAGGGCTTAACACTGAAGCTTTCTTT,CASSPRPAGLNTEAFF
TRBD2,TRBV20-1,-,TRBJ2-3,TGCAGTGCTGAGAGAGGGACTAGCGCAGATACGCAGTATTTT,CSAERGTSADTQYF
TRBD2,TRBV11-3,-,TRBJ2-2,TGTGCCAGCAGCCAGGGACTAGCGAGGGGCACCGGGGAGCTGTTTTTT,CASSQGLARGTGELFF
-,TRBV2,few,TRBJ2-1,TGTGCCAGCCAAATCGACAATGAGCAGTTCTTC,CASQIDNEQFF
-,TRBV30,-,TRBJ1-1,TGTGCCTGGAGTGTACGACAGATGAACACTGAAGCTTTCTTT,CAWSVRQMNTEAFF
TRBD2,TRBV27,-,TRBJ2-1,TGTGCCAGCAGACGCCTAGCGGGAGGCCTCATGAGCTCCTACAATGAGCAGTTCTTC,CASRRLAGGLMSSYNEQFF
-,TRBV7-2,-,TRBJ1-3,TGTGCCAGCAGTAACAGGGCTGGAAACACCATATATTTT,CASSNRAGNTIYF
TRBD2,TRBV5-1,-,TRBJ2-1,TGCGCCAGCAAAACTAGCGGGAATTACAATGAGCAGTTCTTC,CASKTSGNYNEQFF
-,TRBV20-1,-,TRBJ1-2,TGCAGTGCTAGAGTAGGGGATCTCTATGGCTACACCTTC,CSARVGDLYGYTF
-,TRBV2,-,TRBJ2-2,TGTGCCAGCAGTGCCCAGCCCGCGAACACCGGGGAGCTGTTTTTT,CASSAQPANTGELFF
TRBD2,TRBV5-1,many,TRBJ2-5,TGCGCCAGCAGCTTGTCTAGCGGGAGCGTGGAGACCCAGTACTTC,CASSLSSGSVETQYF
-,TRBV4-2,-,TRBJ2-3,TGTGCCAGCAGCCAAGGGGATGCCAGCACAGATACGCAGTATTTT,CASSQGDASTDTQYF
-,TRBV7-9,many,TRBJ2-1,TGTGCCAGCAGCCAAGTTAGCTTCCTGAACAATGAGCAGTTCTTC,CASSQVSFLNNEQFF
-,TRBV6-1,-,TRBJ1-1,TGTGCCAGCAGCCTCAGGGAGGGTGGGCGTGAAGCTTTCTTT,CASSLREGGREAFF